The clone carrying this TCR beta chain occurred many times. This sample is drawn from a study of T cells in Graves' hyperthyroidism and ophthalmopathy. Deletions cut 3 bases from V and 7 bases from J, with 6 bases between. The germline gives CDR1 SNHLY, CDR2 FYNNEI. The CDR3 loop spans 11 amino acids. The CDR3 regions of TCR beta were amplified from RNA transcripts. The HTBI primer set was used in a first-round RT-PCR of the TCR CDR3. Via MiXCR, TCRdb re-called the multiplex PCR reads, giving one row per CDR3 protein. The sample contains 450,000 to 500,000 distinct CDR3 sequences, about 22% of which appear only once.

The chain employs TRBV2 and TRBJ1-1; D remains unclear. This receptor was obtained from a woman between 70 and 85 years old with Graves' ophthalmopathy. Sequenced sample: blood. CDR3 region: CASSDLGEAFF. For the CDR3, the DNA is TGTGCCAGCAGTGATCTGGGTGAAGCTTTCTTT.